The 14 T cell receptor beta chains presented below share a single source sample, sequenced in a study of long-term antiretroviral therapy in people with HIV. immunoSEQ v3.0 was run at survey level. This table comes from immunoSEQ multiplex PCR, and its TCRdb copy is limited to in-frame clones, with some not included. Of 25,000 to 35,000 clones in the sample, around 80% were seen once. The sequencing here drew on unsorted PBMCs, taken 1.5 years before starting antiretroviral therapy. The receptors here all came from a young man with HIV.

This chain connects TRBV19 to TRBJ2-3, with D unclear. Trimming removed 6 bases from V and 6 bases from J, with 7 bases in between. The CDR3 spans 11 residues. The germline gives CDR1 LNHDA, CDR2 SQIVND (reference sequence). CDR3 in amino acids: CASRYYDTQYF. In DNA, the CDR3 is TGTGCCAGTAGATACTACGATACGCAGTATTTT.

The chain is built from TRBV13 and TRBJ2-5; D perhaps matches TRBD2 (5 bases). This CDR3 contains 14 residues. V was shortened by 5 bases and J by 4 bases, with 14 bases between the two germline ends. Germline V gene data show CDR1 as PRHDT and CDR2 as FYEKMQ (reference sequence). This chain's CDR3 is CASSLGLSLETQYF. The CDR3, as DNA: TGTGCCAGCAGCCTCGGACTGAGCTTAGAGACCCAGTACTTC.

This clone occurred a few times. This rearrangement joins TRBV11-2 to TRBJ1-3, with D hard to call. With 9 bases removed from V and 4 bases from J, the gap between germline ends came to 4 bases. The germline CDR1 and CDR2 sequences are SGHAT and FQNNGV. This CDR3 spans 10 amino acids. CDR3 DNA: TGTGCCAGTGGAGGAAACACCATATATTTT. As protein: CASGGNTIYF.

V is TRBV5-1 and J is TRBJ2-4, with 11 bases that match TRBD1. Germline values: CDR1 SGHRS, CDR2 YFSETQ. Trimming at V came to 4 bases and at J to 6 bases, leaving 9 bases not matched to a gene. The CDR3 has 16 residues. The DNA for the CDR3 is TGCGCCAGCAGCGCATCCCCGGGACAGGGGGGAAACATTCAGTACTTC. It is translated as CASSASPGQGGNIQYF.

This chain uses TRBV6-5 with TRBJ1-5; 7 nucleotides agree with TRBD1. The CDR3 runs 15 residues. Germline lookup yields CDR1 MNHEY and CDR2 SVGAGI. The V gene end was trimmed by 4 bases and the J gene end by 4 bases; junction bases not matched to a gene: 7. The CDR3, as DNA: TGTGCCAGCAGTTTCGGAAGGGGGCTTAATCAGCCCCAGCATTTT. Residues: CASSFGRGLNQPQHF.

The chain is built from TRBV7-2 and TRBJ1-6; D unclear. This CDR3 comprises 14 residues. Trimming took 3 bases from V and 7 from J, leaving 10 bases between them. From germline, CDR1 is SGHTA and CDR2 FQGNSA. CDR3 DNA: TGTGCCAGCAGCTTGGGCCATGGGAATTCACCCCTCCACTTT. Translating it yields CASSLGHGNSPLHF.

The chain couples TRBV5-6 to TRBJ1-1; 7 bases match TRBD1. CDR3 length: 17 amino acids. With V trimmed by 4 bases and J by 1 base, 13 bases remained unmatched. Germline V gene lookup returns CDR1 SGHDT and CDR2 YYEEEE. DNA for the CDR3: TGTGCCAGCAGCCCTAACATGGACAGGCGTCGGAACACTGAAGCTTTCTTT. Amino acids: CASSPNMDRRRNTEAFF. Together with reference TRBV5-6 and TRBJ1-1, the CDR3 gives the full variable domain: DAGVTQSPTHLIKTRGQQVTLRCSPKSGHDTVSWYQQALGQGPQFIFQYYEEEERQRGNFPDRFSGHQFPNYSSELNVNALLLGDSALYLCASSPNMDRRRNTEAFFGQGTRLTVV.

This chain joins TRBV7-8 and TRBJ1-2, with D perhaps matching TRBD1 (5 bases). The CDR3 extends over 15 amino acids. The V gene's germline CDR1 is SGHVS and CDR2 FQNEAQ. Trimming removed 4 bases at V and 4 bases at J, with 16 bases between. The CDR3: CASSSDMRGPYGYTF. The CDR3 nucleotides are TGTGCCAGCAGCTCGGACATGAGGGGACCCTATGGCTACACCTTC. Together with reference TRBV7-8 and TRBJ1-2, the CDR3 gives the full variable domain: GAGVSQSPRYKVAKRGQDVALRCDPISGHVSLFWYQQALGQGPEFLTYFQNEAQLDKSGLPSDRFFAERPEGSVSTLKIQRTQQEDSAVYLCASSSDMRGPYGYTFGSGTRLTVV.

The V call is TRBV6-5, the J call TRBJ2-1; D is possibly TRBD1 (6 bases). The germline V gene encodes CDR1 MNHEY and CDR2 SVGAGI. This CDR3 has 16 residues. V dropped 0 bases and J dropped 7 bases, with 16 bases sitting between them. The CDR3 region has the DNA TGTGCCAGCAGTTACTCAACAGGGTGGGATCATAATGAGCAGTTCTTC. This codes for CASSYSTGWDHNEQFF.

The rearrangement joins TRBV10-3 to TRBJ1-2; tentative D call: TRBD1 (5 bases). In germline, CDR1 is ENHRY, CDR2 SYGVKD. The CDR3 runs 16 residues. Trimming cost V 7 bases and J 8 bases, with 26 bases left between them. CDR3 sequence reads: CAITPGTGGEFKGYTF. CDR3 in DNA: TGTGCCATCACCCCTGGGACGGGGGGGGAGTTTAAAGGCTACACCTTC.

This clone was counted a single time. This chain joins TRBV19 and TRBJ2-1; 9 bases map to TRBD1. The CDR3 consists of 15 residues. Per the germline V gene, CDR1 is LNHDA and CDR2 is SQIVND (reference sequence). Trimming removed 4 bases from V and 2 bases from J; junction bases left unmatched: 3. The CDR3 protein is CASSRTGDTYNEQFF. The CDR3 bases are TGTGCCAGTAGTAGGACAGGGGATACCTACAATGAGCAGTTCTTC. The full variable domain, with the rest looked up from reference TRBV19 and TRBJ2-1, is DGGITQSPKYLFRKEGQNVTLSCEQNLNHDAMYWYRQDPGQGLRLIYYSQIVNDFQKGDIAEGYSVSREKKESFPLTVTSAQKNPTAFYLCASSRTGDTYNEQFFGPGTRLTVL.

The chain uses TRBV2 and TRBJ2-1; 12 bases line up with TRBD2. The CDR3 has 14 amino acids. Germline values: CDR1 SNHLY, CDR2 FYNNEI. The V gene end was trimmed by 9 bases and the J gene end by 2 bases; junction bases not matched to a gene: 2. The CDR3 DNA follows: TGTGCCAGTAGGACTAGCGGGACCTACAATGAGCAGTTCTTC. Translating it yields CASRTSGTYNEQFF.

The V gene is TRBV28, the J gene TRBJ2-7; no clear D. This CDR3 region has 16 residues. Germline V lookup: CDR1 MDHEN, CDR2 SYDVKM. V lost 3 bases and J lost 3, with 18 bases in between. This CDR3 is CASSFSAGYRNYEQYF. CDR3 DNA: TGTGCCAGCAGTTTCAGTGCAGGCTACCGCAACTACGAGCAGTACTTC.

The rearrangement joins TRBV2 to TRBJ2-7, with 11 bases lining up with TRBD2. The CDR3 is 13 amino acids. CDR1 SNHLY and CDR2 FYNNEI come from the germline V gene. J lost 7 bases, V lost 8 bases, and 7 bases had no gene match. The CDR3 DNA sequence: TGTGCCAGCGGGGATTCTAGCGGGAGGGAGCAGTACTTC. Its translation: CASGDSSGREQYF.